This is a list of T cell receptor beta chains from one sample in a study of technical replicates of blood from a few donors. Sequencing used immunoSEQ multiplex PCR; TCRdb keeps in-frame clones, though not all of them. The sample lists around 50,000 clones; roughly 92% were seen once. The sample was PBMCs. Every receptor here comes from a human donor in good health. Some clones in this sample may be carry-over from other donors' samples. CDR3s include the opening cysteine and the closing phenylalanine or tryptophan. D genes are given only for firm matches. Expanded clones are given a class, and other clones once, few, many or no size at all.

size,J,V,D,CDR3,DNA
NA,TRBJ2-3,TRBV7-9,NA,CASSLLGTDTQYF,TGTGCCAGCAGTTTACTAGGCACAGATACGCAGTATTTT
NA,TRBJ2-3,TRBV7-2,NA,CASSLPPRTDTQYF,TGTGCCAGCAGCTTACCACCTAGGACAGATACGCAGTATTTT
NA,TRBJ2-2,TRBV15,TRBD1,CATSRQGANTGELFF,TGTGCCACCAGTCGACAGGGGGCCAACACCGGGGAGCTGTTTTTT
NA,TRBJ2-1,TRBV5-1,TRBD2,CASRESGGDYNEQFF,TGCGCCAGCAGGGAGAGCGGGGGAGACTACAATGAGCAGTTCTTC
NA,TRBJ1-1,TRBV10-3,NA,CAISTGPGTEAFF,TGTGCCATCAGTACAGGGCCGGGCACTGAAGCTTTCTTT
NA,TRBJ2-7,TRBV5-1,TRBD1,CASSRTGGSYEQYF,TGCGCCAGCAGCCGGACAGGGGGGTCCTACGAGCAGTACTTC
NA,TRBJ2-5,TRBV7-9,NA,CASSFQREETQYF,TGTGCCAGCAGCTTTCAGCGGGAAGAGACCCAGTACTTC
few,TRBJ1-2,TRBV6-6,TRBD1,CASSYQDRVVYGYTF,TGTGCCAGCAGTTACCAGGACAGGGTCGTCTATGGCTACACCTTC
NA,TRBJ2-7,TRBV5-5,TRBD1,CASSSLDRALGEQYF,TGTGCCAGCAGCTCATTGGACAGGGCATTGGGTGAGCAGTACTTC
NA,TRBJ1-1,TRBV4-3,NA,CASSQGEERNTEAFF,TGCGCCAGCAGCCAAGGGGAGGAGCGGAACACTGAAGCTTTCTTT
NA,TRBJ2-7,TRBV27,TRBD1,CASSRQGAVYEQYF,TGTGCCAGCAGCCGACAGGGGGCGGTCTACGAGCAGTACTTC
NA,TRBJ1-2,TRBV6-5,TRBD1,CASSPDRSNYGYTF,TGTGCCAGCAGCCCGGACAGGTCGAACTATGGCTACACCTTC
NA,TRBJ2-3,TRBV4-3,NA,CASSPRETITDTQYF,TGCGCCAGCAGCCCCCGGGAGACAATCACAGATACGCAGTATTTT
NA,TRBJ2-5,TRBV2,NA,CASGPRVETQYF,TGTGCCAGCGGCCCGAGGGTAGAGACCCAGTACTTC
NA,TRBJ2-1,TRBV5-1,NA,CASSFSGSYNEQFF,TGCGCCAGCAGCTTTTCAGGATCCTACAATGAGCAGTTCTTC
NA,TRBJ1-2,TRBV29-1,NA,CSAPEVRGYTF,TGCAGCGCTCCCGAGGTTCGGGGCTACACCTTC
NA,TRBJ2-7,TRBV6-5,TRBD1,CASSIDRGGYEQYF,TGTGCCAGCAGCATAGACAGGGGGGGTTACGAGCAGTACTTC
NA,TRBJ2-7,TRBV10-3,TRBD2,CAIGLAGGTYEQYF,TGTGCCATCGGACTAGCGGGAGGAACCTACGAGCAGTACTTC
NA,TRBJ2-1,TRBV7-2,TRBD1,CASSHGQGAGNEQFF,TGTGCCAGCAGCCACGGACAGGGGGCGGGAAATGAGCAGTTCTTC
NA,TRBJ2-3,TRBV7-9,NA,CASSLGQGYDTQYF,TGTGCCAGCAGCTTAGGCCAGGGGTACGATACGCAGTATTTT
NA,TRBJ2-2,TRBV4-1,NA,CASSQDNRINTGELFF,TGCGCCAGCAGCCAAGATAACAGGATAAACACCGGGGAGCTGTTTTTT
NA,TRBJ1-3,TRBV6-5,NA,CASSMTRSSGNTIYF,TGTGCCAGCAGTATGACTAGATCCTCTGGAAACACCATATATTTT
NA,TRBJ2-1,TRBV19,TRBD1,CASSTRGTGDVQFF,TGTGCCAGTAGTACCCGCGGGACAGGGGATGTGCAGTTCTTC
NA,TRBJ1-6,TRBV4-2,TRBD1,CASSQDRNRGGSPLHF,TGTGCCAGCAGCCAAGATCGGAACAGGGGAGGATCACCCCTCCACTTT
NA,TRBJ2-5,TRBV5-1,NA,CASSSYQETQYF,TGCGCCAGCAGCTCGTACCAAGAGACCCAGTACTTC
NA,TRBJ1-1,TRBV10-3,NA,CASIRENTEAFF,TGTGCCAGCATCCGGGAGAACACTGAAGCTTTCTTT
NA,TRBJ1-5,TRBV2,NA,CASGRGGARNQPQHF,TGTGCCAGCGGACGGGGAGGGGCGCGCAATCAGCCCCAGCATTTT
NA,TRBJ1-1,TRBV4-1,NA,CASSQLGAGETEAFF,TGCGCCAGCAGCCAACTAGGGGCCGGAGAGACTGAAGCTTTCTTT
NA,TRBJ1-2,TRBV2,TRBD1,CASSRTGTNYGYTF,TGTGCCAGCAGTCGGACAGGGACGAACTATGGCTACACCTTC
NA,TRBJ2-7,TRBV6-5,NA,CASSYSSQSREQYF,TGTGCCAGCAGTTACTCGTCGCAGTCACGCGAGCAGTACTTC
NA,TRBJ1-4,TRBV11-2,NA,CASSPGGLVTNEKLFF,TGTGCCAGCAGCCCCGGGGGGTTGGTAACTAATGAAAAACTGTTTTTT
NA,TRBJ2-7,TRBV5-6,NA,CASSIGLYTYEQYF,TGTGCCAGTAGCATCGGACTGTATACCTACGAGCAGTACTTC
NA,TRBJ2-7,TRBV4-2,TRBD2,CASSPSYRRETTYEQYF,TGTGCCAGCAGCCCCTCCTATCGGCGGGAGACAACCTACGAGCAGTACTTC
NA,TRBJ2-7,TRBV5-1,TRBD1,CASSIGTGSSYEQYF,TGCGCCAGCAGCATCGGGACAGGGAGCTCCTACGAGCAGTACTTC
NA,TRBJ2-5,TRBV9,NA,CASSPEVSVARETQYF,TGTGCCAGCAGCCCAGAGGTGTCGGTCGCACGGGAGACCCAGTACTTC
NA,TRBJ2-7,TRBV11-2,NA,CASSGSGEQYF,TGTGCCAGCAGCGGTAGCGGCGAGCAGTACTTC
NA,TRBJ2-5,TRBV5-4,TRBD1,CASSWRGQGTETQYF,TGTGCCAGCAGCTGGAGGGGACAGGGGACAGAGACCCAGTACTTC
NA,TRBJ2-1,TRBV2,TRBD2,CASKGRLAGSYNEQFF,TGTGCCAGCAAGGGCAGGCTAGCGGGCTCCTACAATGAGCAGTTCTTC
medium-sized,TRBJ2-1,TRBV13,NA,CASSLEGGESYNEQFF,TGTGCCAGCAGCTTAGAAGGCGGGGAGTCCTACAATGAGCAGTTCTTC
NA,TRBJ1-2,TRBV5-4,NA,CASSRGAGQLNYGYTF,TGTGCCAGCAGCCGTGGAGCCGGACAGCTCAACTATGGCTACACCTTC
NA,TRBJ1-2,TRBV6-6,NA,CASSLRDTAYGYTF,TGTGCCAGCAGTCTAAGGGACACCGCTTATGGCTACACCTTC
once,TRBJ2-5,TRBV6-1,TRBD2,CASRVAGGQETQYF,TGTGCCAGCAGGGTAGCGGGGGGGCAAGAGACCCAGTACTTC
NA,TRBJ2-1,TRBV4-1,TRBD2,CASSRLAREVRNEQFF,TGCGCCAGCAGTCGACTAGCGCGGGAAGTAAGGAATGAGCAGTTCTTC
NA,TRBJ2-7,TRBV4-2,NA,CASSKYRDYEQYF,TGTGCCAGCAGCAAATACCGGGACTACGAGCAGTACTTC
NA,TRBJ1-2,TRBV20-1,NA,CSASLQYGYTF,TGCAGTGCTAGCCTGCAGTATGGCTACACCTTC
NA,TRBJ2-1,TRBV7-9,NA,CASSEDYNEQFF,TGTGCCAGCAGCGAGGACTACAATGAGCAGTTCTTC
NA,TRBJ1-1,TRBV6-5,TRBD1,CASRPGGYTEAFF,TGTGCCAGCAGACCAGGGGGTTACACTGAAGCTTTCTTT
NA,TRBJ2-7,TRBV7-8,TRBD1,CASSLDRQGDFEQYF,TGTGCCAGCAGCTTAGACCGACAGGGGGACTTCGAGCAGTACTTC
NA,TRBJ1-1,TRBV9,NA,CASSVGVRVVTEAFF,TGTGCCAGCAGCGTAGGAGTCAGGGTAGTCACTGAAGCTTTCTTT
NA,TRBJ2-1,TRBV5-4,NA,CASSYATVFTYNEQFF,TGTGCCAGCAGCTACGCGACTGTATTCACCTACAATGAGCAGTTCTTC
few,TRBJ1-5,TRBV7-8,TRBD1,CASSLVDRGLGQPQHF,TGTGCCAGCAGCTTAGTGGACAGGGGGCTGGGGCAGCCCCAGCATTTT
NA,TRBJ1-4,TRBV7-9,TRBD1,CASSSGLGGATNEKLFF,TGTGCCAGCAGCTCCGGGTTAGGGGGCGCGACTAATGAAAAACTGTTTTTT
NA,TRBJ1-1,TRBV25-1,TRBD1,CASKGRGFEAFF,TGTGCCAGCAAGGGCAGGGGGTTTGAAGCTTTCTTT
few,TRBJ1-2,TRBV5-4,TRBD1,CASSLSPGQGAANYGYTF,TGTGCCAGCAGCCTGTCTCCGGGACAGGGGGCGGCTAACTATGGCTACACCTTC
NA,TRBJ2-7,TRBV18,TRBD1,CASSPSGQGAREQYF,TGTGCCAGCTCACCGTCCGGACAGGGGGCGCGGGAGCAGTACTTC
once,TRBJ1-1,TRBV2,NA,CASIAGAFTEAFF,TGTGCCAGCATTGCGGGGGCTTTCACTGAAGCTTTCTTT
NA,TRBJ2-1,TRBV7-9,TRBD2,CASSKESGGWFITYNEQFF,TGTGCCAGCAGCAAAGAAAGCGGGGGGTGGTTTATAACCTACAATGAGCAGTTCTTC
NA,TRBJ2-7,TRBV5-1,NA,CASSGTRDTGYHEQYF,TGCGCCAGCAGCGGGACCCGGGACACGGGTTACCACGAGCAGTACTTC